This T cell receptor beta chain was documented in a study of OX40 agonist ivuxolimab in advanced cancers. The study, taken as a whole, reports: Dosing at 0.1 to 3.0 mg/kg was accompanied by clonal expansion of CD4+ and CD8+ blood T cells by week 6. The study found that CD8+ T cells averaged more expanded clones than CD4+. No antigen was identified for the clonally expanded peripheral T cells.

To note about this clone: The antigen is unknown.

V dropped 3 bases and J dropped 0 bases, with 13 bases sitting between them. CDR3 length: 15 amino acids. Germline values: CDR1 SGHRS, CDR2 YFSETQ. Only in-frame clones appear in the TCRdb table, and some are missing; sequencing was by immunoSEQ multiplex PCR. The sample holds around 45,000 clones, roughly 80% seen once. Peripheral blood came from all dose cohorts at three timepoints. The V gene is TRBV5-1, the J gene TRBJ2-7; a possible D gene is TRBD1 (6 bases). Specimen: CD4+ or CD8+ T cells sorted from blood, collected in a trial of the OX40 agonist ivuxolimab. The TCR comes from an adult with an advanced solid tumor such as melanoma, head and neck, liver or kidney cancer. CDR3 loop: CASSSRDTSSYEQYF. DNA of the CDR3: TGCGCCAGCAGCTCCCGGGACACCAGCTCCTACGAGCAGTACTTC.